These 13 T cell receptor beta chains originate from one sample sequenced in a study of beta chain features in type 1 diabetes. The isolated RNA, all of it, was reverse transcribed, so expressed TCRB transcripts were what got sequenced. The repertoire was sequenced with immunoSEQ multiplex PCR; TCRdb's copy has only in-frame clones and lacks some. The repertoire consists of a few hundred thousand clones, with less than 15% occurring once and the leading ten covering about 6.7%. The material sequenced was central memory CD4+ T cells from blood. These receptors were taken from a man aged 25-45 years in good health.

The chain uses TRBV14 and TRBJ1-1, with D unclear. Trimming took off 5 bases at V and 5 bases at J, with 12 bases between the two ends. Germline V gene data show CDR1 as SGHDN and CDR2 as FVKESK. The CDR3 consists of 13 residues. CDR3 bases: TGTGCCAGCAGCGTCGGACGTGGGACTGAAGCTTTCTTT. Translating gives CASSVGRGTEAFF.

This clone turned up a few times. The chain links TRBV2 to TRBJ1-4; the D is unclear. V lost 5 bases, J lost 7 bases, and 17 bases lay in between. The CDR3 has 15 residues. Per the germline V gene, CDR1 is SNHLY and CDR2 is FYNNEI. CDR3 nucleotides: TGTGCCAGCAGTCCAAGCGGCCCGGGAGGTGAAAAACTGTTTTTT. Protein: CASSPSGPGGEKLFF.

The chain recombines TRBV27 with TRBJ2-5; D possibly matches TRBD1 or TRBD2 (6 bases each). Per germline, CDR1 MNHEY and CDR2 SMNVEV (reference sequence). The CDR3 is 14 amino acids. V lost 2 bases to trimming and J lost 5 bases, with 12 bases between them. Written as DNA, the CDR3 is TGTGCCAGCAGTTTACCGGGGGCAGGGGAGACCCAGTACTTC. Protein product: CASSLPGAGETQYF.

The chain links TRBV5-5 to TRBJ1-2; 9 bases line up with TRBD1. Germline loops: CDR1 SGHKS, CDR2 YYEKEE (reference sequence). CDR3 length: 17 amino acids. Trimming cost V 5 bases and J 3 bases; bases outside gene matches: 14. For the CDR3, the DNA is TGTGCCAGCAGTCCCCGGGACAGGGCAAGTGGGGACTATGGCTACACCTTC. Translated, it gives CASSPRDRASGDYGYTF.

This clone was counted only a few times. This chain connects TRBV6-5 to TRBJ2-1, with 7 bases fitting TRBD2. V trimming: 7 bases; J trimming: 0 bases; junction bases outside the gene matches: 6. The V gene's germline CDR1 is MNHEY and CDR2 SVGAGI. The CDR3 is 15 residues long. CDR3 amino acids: CASTVRGSSYNEQFF. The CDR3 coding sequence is TGTGCCAGCACCGTGCGCGGGAGCTCCTACAATGAGCAGTTCTTC.

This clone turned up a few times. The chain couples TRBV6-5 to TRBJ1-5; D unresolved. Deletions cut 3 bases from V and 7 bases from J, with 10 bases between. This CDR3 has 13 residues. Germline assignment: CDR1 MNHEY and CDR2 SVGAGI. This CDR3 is CASSYSYLQPQHF. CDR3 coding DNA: TGTGCCAGCAGTTATTCCTATCTACAGCCCCAGCATTTT.

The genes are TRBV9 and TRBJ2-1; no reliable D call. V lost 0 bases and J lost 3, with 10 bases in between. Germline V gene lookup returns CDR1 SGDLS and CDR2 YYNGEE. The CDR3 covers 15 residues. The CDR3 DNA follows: TGTGCCAGCAGCGTAGAACCCGGAATCTACAATGAGCAGTTCTTC. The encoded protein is CASSVEPGIYNEQFF.

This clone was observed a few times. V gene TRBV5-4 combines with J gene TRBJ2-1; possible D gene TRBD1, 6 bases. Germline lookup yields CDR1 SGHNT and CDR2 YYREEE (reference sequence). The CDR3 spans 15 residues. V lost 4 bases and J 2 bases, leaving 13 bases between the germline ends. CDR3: CASSVTGMPYNEQFF. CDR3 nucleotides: TGTGCCAGCAGCGTCACAGGGATGCCCTACAATGAGCAGTTCTTC.

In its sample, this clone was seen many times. The CDR3 spells CASSSGQGQNQPQHF. Written as DNA, the CDR3 is TGTGCCAGCTCATCGGGACAGGGGCAGAATCAGCCCCAGCATTTT. The V and J genes are TRBV18 and TRBJ1-5, with TRBD1 matching 10 bases. CDR1 and CDR2 (germline): KGHSH, LQKENI. This CDR3 is built from 15 residues. Trimming cost V 5 bases and J 4 bases; bases outside gene matches: 5.

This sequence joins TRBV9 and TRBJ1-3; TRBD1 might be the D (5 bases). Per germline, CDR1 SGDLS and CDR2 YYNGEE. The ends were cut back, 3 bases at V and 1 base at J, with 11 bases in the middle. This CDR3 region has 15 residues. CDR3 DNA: TGTGCCAGCAGCGAGACAGTTACATCTGGAAACACCATATATTTT. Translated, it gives CASSETVTSGNTIYF.

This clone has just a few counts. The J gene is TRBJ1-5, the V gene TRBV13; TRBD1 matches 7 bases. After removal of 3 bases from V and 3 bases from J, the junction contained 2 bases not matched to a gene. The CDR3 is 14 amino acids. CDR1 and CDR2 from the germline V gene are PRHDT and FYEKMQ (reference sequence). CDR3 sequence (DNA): TGTGCCAGCAGCTTCGGGACAGTCAATCAGCCCCAGCATTTT. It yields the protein CASSFGTVNQPQHF.

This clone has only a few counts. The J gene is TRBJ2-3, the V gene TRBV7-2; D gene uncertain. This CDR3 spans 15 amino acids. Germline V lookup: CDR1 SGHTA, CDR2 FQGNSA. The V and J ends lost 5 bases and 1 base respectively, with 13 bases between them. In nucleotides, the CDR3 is TGTGCCAGCAGCAAAGACCAATTCGGCACAGATACGCAGTATTTT. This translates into CASSKDQFGTDTQYF.

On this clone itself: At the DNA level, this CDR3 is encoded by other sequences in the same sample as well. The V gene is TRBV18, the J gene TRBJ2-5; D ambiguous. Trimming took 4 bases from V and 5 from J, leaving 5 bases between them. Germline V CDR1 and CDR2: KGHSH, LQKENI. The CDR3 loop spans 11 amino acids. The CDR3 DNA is TGTGCCAGCTCACGGCGGGAGACCCAGTACTTC. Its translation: CASSRRETQYF.